The entry that follows covers one TCR beta chain sequence. The data belong to a study of blood T cells in healthy people across ages. The ends lost 6 bases at V and 15 bases at J; junction bases unmatched: 11. The CDR3 consists of 14 residues. Looked up from germline, CDR1 is MNHEY and CDR2 is SVGEGT. The authors ran a second PCR of about 7 to 11 cycles using a sample-barcoded 5' primer and a J-beta primer mix. TCRdb recomputed calls from the 5' RACE reads with MiXCR, one row per CDR3 protein. The sample consists of 600,000 to 850,000 distinct CDR3 sequences, approximately 43% of them appearing once. The rearrangement joins TRBV6-2 or TRBV6-3 to TRBJ2-1; 13 nucleotides align to TRBD2. Sequencing was performed on blood. This sequence was found in a woman aged 60 to 75 in good health. CDR3 loop: CASRGPGLAGLGFF. As DNA, the CDR3 is TGTGCCAGCAGGGGACCGGGACTAGCGGGATTGGGGTTCTTC.